The rows below give T cell receptor beta chains drawn from one sample of a study of T cells expressing NK-cell markers. After re-calling the 5' RACE reads, TCRdb lists one entry per CDR3 protein, DNA absent. The ten most abundant clones cover 1.4% of a sample with about 460,000 distinct CDR3 sequences. The specimen sequenced was blood T cells: a sorted CD56 or NKG2C T cell subset, CD4+ or CD8+ T cells, or bulk PBMC T cells (not recorded which). Source of these receptors: a woman in her 50s in good health. Each CDR3 is given with its conserved first and last residue. The order of the fields is J gene, V gene, CDR3 protein.

j_call: TRBJ1-4; v_call: TRBV4-1; cdr3_aa: CASSRDRGEKLFF
j_call: TRBJ1-6; v_call: TRBV3-1; cdr3_aa: CASSQESRKPLYNSPLHF
j_call: TRBJ1-2; v_call: TRBV29-1; cdr3_aa: CSVERGAGRNNYGYTF
j_call: TRBJ2-1; v_call: TRBV7-2; cdr3_aa: CASSRGDTAGEQFF
j_call: TRBJ1-2; v_call: TRBV12-3/TRBV12-4; cdr3_aa: CASSLADRTWGYTF
j_call: TRBJ2-7; v_call: TRBV4-1; cdr3_aa: CASSHQWGEQYF
j_call: TRBJ2-7; v_call: TRBV6-5; cdr3_aa: CASRKNQREQGEQYF
j_call: TRBJ2-5; v_call: TRBV25-1; cdr3_aa: CASSGTPFVETQYF
j_call: TRBJ2-1; v_call: TRBV5-5; cdr3_aa: CASSVLLAGVYEQFF
j_call: TRBJ2-3; v_call: TRBV29-1; cdr3_aa: CSVLEGGSTDTQYF
j_call: TRBJ2-3; v_call: TRBV6-5; cdr3_aa: CASSPRGKAGAVTDTQYF
j_call: TRBJ1-2; v_call: TRBV6-1; cdr3_aa: CASSPAGTDVRGYTF
j_call: TRBJ2-3; v_call: TRBV6-2/TRBV6-3; cdr3_aa: CASSYERGESTDTQYF
j_call: TRBJ1-1; v_call: TRBV3-1; cdr3_aa: CASSQEMALGAFF
j_call: TRBJ2-3; v_call: TRBV7-3; cdr3_aa: CASSLSGTGKTQYF
j_call: TRBJ1-5; v_call: TRBV12-3/TRBV12-4; cdr3_aa: CASSDLSSNQPQHF
j_call: TRBJ2-7; v_call: TRBV7-9; cdr3_aa: CASSTWDRGYEQYF
j_call: TRBJ2-1; v_call: TRBV6-5; cdr3_aa: CASTEFGGEQFF
j_call: TRBJ2-1; v_call: TRBV10-1; cdr3_aa: CASSATGTSKFF
j_call: TRBJ2-1; v_call: TRBV7-3; cdr3_aa: CASSRGVYNEQFF
j_call: TRBJ2-7; v_call: TRBV9; cdr3_aa: CASSPGTSVIYEQYF
j_call: TRBJ2-1; v_call: TRBV7-3; cdr3_aa: CASSFGTSGNNEQFF
j_call: TRBJ2-1; v_call: TRBV5-1; cdr3_aa: CASSLDLNEQFF
j_call: TRBJ2-7; v_call: TRBV4-1; cdr3_aa: CASSRPGSLDEQYF
j_call: TRBJ2-1; v_call: TRBV6-6; cdr3_aa: CASSYPSGTGADNEQFF
j_call: TRBJ2-3; v_call: TRBV6-5; cdr3_aa: CASSTAGGYTDTQYF
j_call: TRBJ2-1; v_call: TRBV11-2; cdr3_aa: CASSLGRRDSGEQFF
j_call: TRBJ2-3; v_call: TRBV5-1; cdr3_aa: CASSPGTGHSDTQYF
j_call: TRBJ1-4; v_call: TRBV28; cdr3_aa: CASSSSDRGGEKLFF
j_call: TRBJ1-3; v_call: TRBV24-1; cdr3_aa: CATSSGGSRNTIYF
j_call: TRBJ1-5; v_call: TRBV29-1; cdr3_aa: CSVGADRLQPQHF
j_call: TRBJ2-1; v_call: TRBV3-1; cdr3_aa: CASSPRLAGGLNEQFF
j_call: TRBJ2-7; v_call: TRBV3-1; cdr3_aa: CASSPTQGVSEQYF
j_call: TRBJ1-1; v_call: TRBV10-2; cdr3_aa: CASTLRTEAFF
j_call: TRBJ1-6; v_call: TRBV7-2; cdr3_aa: CASSLGSGLGSPLHF
j_call: TRBJ2-1; v_call: TRBV10-2; cdr3_aa: CASSDLLAGVEFF
j_call: TRBJ1-2; v_call: TRBV12-3/TRBV12-4; cdr3_aa: CASSSRGAPHGYTF
j_call: TRBJ1-4; v_call: TRBV7-2; cdr3_aa: CASSLYGPNEKLFF
j_call: TRBJ1-1; v_call: TRBV5-1; cdr3_aa: CASSSTVAGEAFF
j_call: TRBJ1-1; v_call: TRBV5-1; cdr3_aa: CASSLANRVAEAFF
j_call: TRBJ2-3; v_call: TRBV5-1; cdr3_aa: CASHRSTGDTQYF
j_call: TRBJ1-3; v_call: TRBV12-3/TRBV12-4; cdr3_aa: CASRPMGGPNTIYF
j_call: TRBJ2-7; v_call: TRBV3-1; cdr3_aa: CASSQVSGGGEQYF
j_call: TRBJ2-5; v_call: TRBV4-1; cdr3_aa: CASSQDFTGAQETQYF
j_call: TRBJ1-2; v_call: TRBV5-1; cdr3_aa: CASSLGQSLYGYTF
j_call: TRBJ2-1; v_call: TRBV20-1; cdr3_aa: CSARDPGAGSGSEQFF
j_call: TRBJ2-2; v_call: TRBV19; cdr3_aa: CASVRAGENTGELFF
j_call: TRBJ2-1; v_call: TRBV6-2/TRBV6-3; cdr3_aa: CASSKLAGSYNEQFF
j_call: TRBJ2-7; v_call: TRBV12-3/TRBV12-4; cdr3_aa: CASSSHGETYEQYF
j_call: TRBJ2-3; v_call: TRBV29-1; cdr3_aa: CSAGQGARDTQYF
j_call: TRBJ1-2; v_call: TRBV5-1; cdr3_aa: CASSPRGSRGYTF
j_call: TRBJ2-1; v_call: TRBV12-3/TRBV12-4; cdr3_aa: CASSLAGGLSNEQFF
j_call: TRBJ2-1; v_call: TRBV5-1; cdr3_aa: CASSLGTGTISSYNEQFF
j_call: TRBJ2-1; v_call: TRBV5-1; cdr3_aa: CASSRSGLNDNEQFF
j_call: TRBJ2-3; v_call: TRBV3-1; cdr3_aa: CASKGGGVGDTQYF
j_call: TRBJ2-5; v_call: TRBV30; cdr3_aa: CAWDRGETQYF
j_call: TRBJ2-2; v_call: TRBV24-1; cdr3_aa: CATSDFGPLAGELFF
j_call: TRBJ2-5; v_call: TRBV7-2; cdr3_aa: CASSRDPRKTQYF
j_call: TRBJ2-2; v_call: TRBV12-3/TRBV12-4; cdr3_aa: CASGTDNTGELFF